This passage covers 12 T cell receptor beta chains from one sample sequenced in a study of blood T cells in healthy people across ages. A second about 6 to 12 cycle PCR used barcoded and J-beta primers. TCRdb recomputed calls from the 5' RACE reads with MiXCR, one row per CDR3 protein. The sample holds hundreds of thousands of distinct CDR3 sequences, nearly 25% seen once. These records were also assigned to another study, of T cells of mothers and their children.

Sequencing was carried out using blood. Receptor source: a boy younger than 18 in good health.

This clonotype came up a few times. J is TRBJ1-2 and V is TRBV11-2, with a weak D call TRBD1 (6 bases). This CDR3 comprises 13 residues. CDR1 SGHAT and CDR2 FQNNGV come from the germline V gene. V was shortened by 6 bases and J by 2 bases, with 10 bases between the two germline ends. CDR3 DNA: TGTGCCAGCAGTCGACAGGAGAACTATGGCTACACCTTC. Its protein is CASSRQENYGYTF.

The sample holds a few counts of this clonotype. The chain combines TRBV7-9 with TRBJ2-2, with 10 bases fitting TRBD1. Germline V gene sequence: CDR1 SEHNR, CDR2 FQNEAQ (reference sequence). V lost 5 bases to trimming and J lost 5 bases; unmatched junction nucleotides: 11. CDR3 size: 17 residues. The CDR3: CASSTSSDRGLTGELFF. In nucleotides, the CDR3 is TGTGCCAGCAGCACGAGCTCAGACAGGGGGCTGACCGGGGAGCTGTTTTTT.

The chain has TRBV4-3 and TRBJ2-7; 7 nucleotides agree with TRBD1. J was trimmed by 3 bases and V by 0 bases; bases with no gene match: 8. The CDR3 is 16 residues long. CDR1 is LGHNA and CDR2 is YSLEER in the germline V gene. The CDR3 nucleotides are TGCGCCAGCAGCCAAGACTCGACAGGGCCTGTCTACGAGCAGTACTTC. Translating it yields CASSQDSTGPVYEQYF.

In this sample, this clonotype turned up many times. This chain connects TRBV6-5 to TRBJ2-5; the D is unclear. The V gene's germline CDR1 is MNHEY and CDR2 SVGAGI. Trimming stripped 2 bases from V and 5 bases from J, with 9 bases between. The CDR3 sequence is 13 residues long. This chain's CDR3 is CASSYPSEETQYF. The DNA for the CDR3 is TGTGCCAGCAGTTACCCATCGGAGGAGACCCAGTACTTC.

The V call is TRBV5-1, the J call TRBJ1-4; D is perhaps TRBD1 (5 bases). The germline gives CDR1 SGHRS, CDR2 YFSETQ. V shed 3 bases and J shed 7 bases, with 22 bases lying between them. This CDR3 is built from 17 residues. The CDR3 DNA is TGCGCCAGCAGCTCATCGACCCAGGGTGCTCGCGGTGAAAAACTGTTTTTT. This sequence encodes CASSSSTQGARGEKLFF.

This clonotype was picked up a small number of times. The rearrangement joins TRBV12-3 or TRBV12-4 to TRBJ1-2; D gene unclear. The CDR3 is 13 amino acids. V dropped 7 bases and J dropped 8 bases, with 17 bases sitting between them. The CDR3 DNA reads TGTGCCAGCACCCAGGTAAAGGGCGGCGGCTACACCTTC. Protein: CASTQVKGGGYTF.

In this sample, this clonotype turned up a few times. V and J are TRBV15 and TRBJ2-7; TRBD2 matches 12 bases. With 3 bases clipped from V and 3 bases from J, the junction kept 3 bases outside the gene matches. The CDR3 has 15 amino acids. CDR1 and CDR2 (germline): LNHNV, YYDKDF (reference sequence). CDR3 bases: TGTGCCACCAGCAGGATGACTAGCGGGGGCTACGAGCAGTACTTC. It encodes CATSRMTSGGYEQYF.

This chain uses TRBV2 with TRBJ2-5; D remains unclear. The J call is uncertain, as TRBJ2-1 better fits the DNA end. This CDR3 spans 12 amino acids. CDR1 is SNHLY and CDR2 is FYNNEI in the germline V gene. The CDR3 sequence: CASQASPNEQFF. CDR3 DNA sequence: TGTGCCTCTCAAGCCAGTCCCAATGAGCAGTTCTTC.

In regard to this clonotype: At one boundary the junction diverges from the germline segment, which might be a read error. CDR3 sequence (DNA): TGTGCCAGCAGCCCCACGGACAGGGGATCGATCGAGCAGCACTTC. It is translated as CASSPTDRGSIEQHF. The V gene is TRBV5-5, the J gene TRBJ2-7; 9 bases are a match to TRBD1. The CDR3 has 15 residues. Germline assignment: CDR1 SGHKS and CDR2 YYEKEE (reference sequence).

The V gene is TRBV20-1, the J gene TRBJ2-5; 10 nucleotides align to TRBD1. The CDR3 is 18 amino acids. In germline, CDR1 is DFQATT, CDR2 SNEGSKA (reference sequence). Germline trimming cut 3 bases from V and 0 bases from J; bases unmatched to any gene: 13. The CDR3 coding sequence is TGCAGTGCTAGGAGCGGACAGGGGGATATGGCAAACCAAGAGACCCAGTACTTC. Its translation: CSARSGQGDMANQETQYF.

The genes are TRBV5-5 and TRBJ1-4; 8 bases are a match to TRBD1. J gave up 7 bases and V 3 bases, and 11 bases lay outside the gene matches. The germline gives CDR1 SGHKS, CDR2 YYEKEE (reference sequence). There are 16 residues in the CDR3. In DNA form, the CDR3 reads TGTGCCAGCAGCTCGCAGCCAGGGGGCGTGAGTGAAAAACTGTTTTTT. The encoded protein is CASSSQPGGVSEKLFF.

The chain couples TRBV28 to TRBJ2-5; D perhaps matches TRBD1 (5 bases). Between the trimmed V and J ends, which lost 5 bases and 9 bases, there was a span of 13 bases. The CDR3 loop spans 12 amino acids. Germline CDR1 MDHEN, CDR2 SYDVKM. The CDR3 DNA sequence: TGTGCCAGCAGTCCCGGAATAGGGGCCCAGTACTTC. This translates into CASSPGIGAQYF.